A single sample gave rise to the 22 T cell receptor beta chains below, sequenced in a study of CD8 T cells in Susac syndrome. Reverse transcription used about 0.5 to 1 ug RNA and random hexamers. TCRdb independently ran MiXCR on the immunoSEQ multiplex PCR reads; one entry per CDR3 protein. The data show approximately 150,000 distinct CDR3 sequences, roughly 94% seen once. The sample taken for sequencing was CD4+ T cells from PBMCs. These receptors all come from a human donor with multiple sclerosis.

The chain joins TRBV6-2 or TRBV6-3 to TRBJ2-7; 7 bases are a match to TRBD2. Germline CDR1 reads MNHEY; CDR2 reads SVGEGT. V gave up 7 bases and J gave up 3 bases; unmatched junction bases: 9. CDR3 length equals 14 residues. The CDR3 is CASKTSGIFYEQYF. The DNA of the CDR3 is TGTGCCAGCAAAACAAGCGGGATCTTCTACGAGCAGTACTTC.

This chain connects TRBV12-3 or TRBV12-4 to TRBJ1-5, with 7 bases identical to TRBD1. The CDR3 totals 14 residues. V lost 3 bases to trimming and J lost 4 bases; unmatched junction nucleotides: 3. CDR3 in amino acids: CASSFGTVNQPQHF. In DNA, the CDR3 is TGTGCCAGCAGTTTCGGGACAGTAAATCAGCCCCAGCATTTT.

V is TRBV7-8 and J is TRBJ1-5; D is possibly TRBD1 (5 bases). Deletions cut 5 bases from V and 11 bases from J, with 19 bases between. CDR3 size: 14 residues. Germline CDR1 is SGHVS and CDR2 is FQNEAQ. CDR3 in amino acids: CASSPREGITTQHF. CDR3 sequence (DNA): TGTGCCAGCAGCCCTAGAGAGGGGATAACGACCCAGCATTTT.

The V call is TRBV6-1, the J call TRBJ1-3; no clear D. V dropped 6 bases and J dropped 3 bases, with 12 bases sitting between them. This CDR3 is 14 amino acids long. Per the germline V gene, CDR1 is MNHNS and CDR2 is SASEGT. The CDR3 DNA is TGTGCCAGCAGGAGGGAGACGATTGGAAACACCATATATTTT. This encodes CASRRETIGNTIYF.

The V call is TRBV6-5, the J call TRBJ2-3; either TRBD1 or TRBD2 may fit D (6 bases each). Looked up from germline, CDR1 is MNHEY and CDR2 is SVGAGI. The V end was cut by 5 bases, the J end by 0 bases, with 24 bases between. The CDR3 sequence is 19 residues long. CDR3 coding DNA: TGTGCCAGCAGTCACGGGAGTTACGGGGGCAGCTCTAGCACAGATACGCAGTATTTT. Protein: CASSHGSYGGSSSTDTQYF.

The chain has TRBV3-1 and TRBJ2-2; maybe TRBD1 (6 bases). V dropped 3 bases and J dropped 6 bases, with 17 bases sitting between them. This CDR3 comprises 16 residues. Germline V lookup: CDR1 LGHDT, CDR2 YNNKEL (reference sequence). CDR3 sequence reads: CASSHREGVAPGELFF. For the CDR3, the DNA is TGTGCCAGCAGCCACCGAGAGGGGGTAGCCCCCGGGGAGCTGTTTTTT.

This clonotype was detected only once. The chain combines TRBV7-2 with TRBJ1-5; D is uncertain. Trimming pared 1 base from V and 0 bases from J, leaving 4 bases between. The CDR3 runs to 14 residues. Germline V gene sequence: CDR1 SGHTA, CDR2 FQGNSA. CDR3 amino acids: CASSLVGSNQPQHF. In nucleotides, the CDR3 is TGTGCCAGCAGCTTAGTTGGTAGCAATCAGCCCCAGCATTTT.

The CDR3 DNA reads as TGTGCCAGCATTTATGGGGGAACAAACACCGGGGAGCTGTTTTTT. Amino acids: CASIYGGTNTGELFF. This chain links TRBV6-2 or TRBV6-3 with TRBJ2-2, with D possibly called TRBD1 or TRBD2 (5 bases each). V was pared by 7 bases and J by 2 bases, with 14 bases between. There are 15 residues in the CDR3. Germline V gene sequence: CDR1 MNHEY, CDR2 SVGEGT.

The chain combines TRBV19 with TRBJ1-5; no clear D gene. The CDR3 is made up of 15 amino acids. V dropped 5 bases and J dropped 2 bases, with 13 bases sitting between them. Looked up from germline, CDR1 is LNHDA and CDR2 is SQIVND (reference sequence). The CDR3 DNA follows: TGTGCCAGTAGTTATTCCGTTTATGGCAATCAGCCCCAGCATTTT. Encoded protein: CASSYSVYGNQPQHF.

The chain links TRBV20-1 to TRBJ2-7; D not resolved. CDR3 size: 11 residues. Germline V lookup: CDR1 DFQATT, CDR2 SNEGSKA (reference sequence). Trimming removed 3 bases from V and 3 bases from J, with 6 bases in between. The CDR3 region is CSASSGYEQYF. The CDR3 DNA reads as TGCAGTGCTAGTTCTGGCTACGAGCAGTACTTC.

The chain joins TRBV4-3 to TRBJ1-1; no firm D call. The CDR3 loop spans 15 amino acids. V lost 0 bases, J lost 5 bases, and 13 bases lay in between. Germline V gene sequence: CDR1 LGHNA, CDR2 YSLEER. CDR3 sequence reads: CASSQDSRGGTEAFF. The CDR3 DNA sequence: TGCGCCAGCAGCCAAGATTCTCGGGGAGGGACTGAAGCTTTCTTT.

The chain carries TRBV4-1 and TRBJ1-5; TRBD1 matches 7 bases. The V gene end was trimmed by 2 bases and the J gene end by 4 bases; junction bases not matched to a gene: 8. The V gene's germline CDR1 is MGHRA and CDR2 YSYEKL. This CDR3 has 16 amino acids. The CDR3 DNA sequence: TGCGCCAGCAGCCAAACTCGGGACAGCCGTAATCAGCCCCAGCATTTT. Amino acid sequence: CASSQTRDSRNQPQHF.

The chain employs TRBV10-2 and TRBJ1-5; D gene ambiguous. V lost 0 bases, J lost 10 bases, and 10 bases lay in between. The germline V gene encodes CDR1 WSHSY and CDR2 SAAADI. The CDR3 is 13 residues long. The CDR3 loop reads CASSESVALPQHF. The CDR3 DNA reads TGCGCCAGCAGTGAGTCAGTGGCTCTTCCCCAGCATTTT.

This clonotype has just a few counts. This chain joins TRBV5-1 and TRBJ2-7, with D perhaps matching TRBD1 (5 bases). V was cut by 3 bases and J by 4 bases, with 11 bases left in between. The CDR3 length is 13 residues. Germline CDR1 SGHRS, CDR2 YFSETQ. The CDR3 spells CASSSHQGYEQYF. The CDR3 nucleotides read TGCGCCAGCAGCTCACATCAGGGTTACGAGCAGTACTTC.

As DNA, the CDR3 is TGTGCCAGCAGCTCCAGAAATACGCAGTATTTT. Its translation: CASSSRNTQYF. The rearrangement uses TRBV7-9 and TRBJ2-3; D call uncertain. Between the trimmed V and J ends, which lost 4 bases and 7 bases, there was a span of 6 bases. The germline V gene encodes CDR1 SEHNR and CDR2 FQNEAQ (reference sequence). The CDR3 is made up of 11 amino acids.

This clonotype was observed a few times. The chain has TRBV27 and TRBJ1-1, with D unresolved. Trimming stripped 2 bases from V and 3 bases from J, with 7 bases between. CDR3 length equals 13 residues. The germline CDR1 and CDR2 sequences are MNHEY and SMNVEV (reference sequence). The CDR3, as DNA: TGTGCCAGCAGTTTAGTAGGAGACACTGAAGCTTTCTTT. The encoded protein is CASSLVGDTEAFF.

The table lists this clonotype with a count of one. The rearrangement joins TRBV5-1 to TRBJ2-6; TRBD1 might be the D (6 bases). Germline CDR1 is SGHRS and CDR2 is YFSETQ. CDR3 size: 15 residues. Trimming removed 4 bases at V and 4 bases at J, with 12 bases between. The DNA of the CDR3 is TGCGCCAGCAGCCGCGTGGGGGCGGGGGCCAACGTCCTGACTTTC. It translates to CASSRVGAGANVLTF.

The chain has TRBV20-1 and TRBJ2-7; 10 bases are shared with TRBD1. This CDR3 spans 16 amino acids. The germline gives CDR1 DFQATT, CDR2 SNEGSKA (reference sequence). V shed 5 bases and J 3 bases; nucleotides not matched to a gene: 13. The chain's CDR3 is CSAHSSQTGGFYEQYF. The CDR3 DNA follows: TGCAGTGCTCACTCTTCCCAGACAGGGGGCTTCTACGAGCAGTACTTC.

V and J are TRBV2 and TRBJ1-5; D unclear. V shed 10 bases and J shed 6 bases, with 16 bases lying between them. CDR3 length: 13 residues. CDR1 and CDR2 from the germline V gene are SNHLY and FYNNEI. The CDR3 loop reads CATTGGGGQPQHF. The CDR3 bases are TGTGCCACCACGGGAGGTGGCGGTCAGCCCCAGCATTTT.

The chain joins TRBV20-1 to TRBJ2-2; D is unclear. This CDR3 spans 15 amino acids. Trimming removed 3 bases from V and 1 base from J, with 12 bases in between. CDR1 and CDR2 from the germline V gene are DFQATT and SNEGSKA (reference sequence). This CDR3 reads CSASPAEMNTGELFF. The CDR3 DNA is TGCAGTGCTAGTCCCGCGGAGATGAACACCGGGGAGCTGTTTTTT.

The CDR3 protein is CASIKPGLGWTQYF. The CDR3 nucleotides read TGTGCCAGCATCAAGCCGGGCCTCGGGTGGACCCAGTACTTC. The chain recombines TRBV7-2 with TRBJ2-5; D unclear. Trimming cost V 7 bases and J 7 bases, with 19 bases left between them. CDR3 length: 14 residues. In germline, CDR1 is SGHTA, CDR2 FQGNSA. The full variable domain, its missing parts supplied by reference TRBV7-2 and TRBJ2-5, is GAGVSQSPSNKVTEKGKDVELRCDPISGHTALYWYRQSLGQGLEFLIYFQGNSAPDKSGLPSDRFSAERTGGSVSTLTIQRTQQEDSAVYLCASIKPGLGWTQYFGPGTRLLVL.

V usage is TRBV6-1 and J usage is TRBJ1-1; D unresolved. Germline loops: CDR1 MNHNS, CDR2 SASEGT. This CDR3 has 13 residues. V was trimmed by 2 bases and J by 8 bases, leaving 12 bases between them. CDR3 sequence (DNA): TGTGCCAGCAGTGAAAGATGGGTTCGAGAAGCTTTCTTT. The encoded protein is CASSERWVREAFF.